The rows below give T cell receptor beta chains drawn from one sample of a study of blood T cells in healthy people across ages. A single record per CDR3 protein comes from TCRdb applying MiXCR to the 5' RACE reads. The table lists hundreds of thousands of distinct CDR3 sequences, around 28% of them singletons. Sequenced sample: blood. Every receptor here comes from a woman at least 80 years old in good health. The CDR3 runs from the conserved cysteine through the conserved F or W. Fields, in order: J gene, V gene, CDR3 protein.

j_call: TRBJ1-1; v_call: TRBV20-1; cdr3_aa: CSALLPQGYTEAFF
j_call: TRBJ2-5; v_call: TRBV7-9; cdr3_aa: CASSLYWETGEETQYF
j_call: TRBJ2-1; v_call: TRBV7-2; cdr3_aa: CASSTGTSGSSNEQFF
j_call: TRBJ1-2; v_call: TRBV20-1; cdr3_aa: CSARAYSGATWGYTF
j_call: TRBJ2-2; v_call: TRBV18; cdr3_aa: CASSPRDGRTGELFF
j_call: TRBJ2-3; v_call: TRBV4-3; cdr3_aa: CASSQFSGGATDTQYF
j_call: TRBJ1-2; v_call: TRBV11-2; cdr3_aa: CANSFLRATTNYGYTF
j_call: TRBJ2-2; v_call: TRBV12-5; cdr3_aa: CASGLALLKSRTGELFF
j_call: TRBJ1-1; v_call: TRBV20-1; cdr3_aa: CSARRGQGEAFF
j_call: TRBJ2-1; v_call: TRBV7-2; cdr3_aa: CASSLSQVSEQFF
j_call: TRBJ2-1; v_call: TRBV2; cdr3_aa: CASSERGLSSYNEQFF
j_call: TRBJ2-3; v_call: TRBV12-3/TRBV12-4; cdr3_aa: CASSHGTANVDTQYF
j_call: TRBJ2-7; v_call: TRBV10-3; cdr3_aa: CAISEGAPRTYEQYF
j_call: TRBJ2-7; v_call: TRBV10-3; cdr3_aa: CATGGVGSYEQYF
j_call: TRBJ1-5; v_call: TRBV12-3/TRBV12-4; cdr3_aa: CASSLGQASGYQPQHF
j_call: TRBJ1-1; v_call: TRBV7-9; cdr3_aa: CASSSGGALRLEAFF
j_call: TRBJ2-3; v_call: TRBV25-1; cdr3_aa: CASSEHPGQFRTPDTQYF
j_call: TRBJ1-2; v_call: TRBV6-1; cdr3_aa: CASQPEIYGYTF
j_call: TRBJ2-7; v_call: TRBV7-9; cdr3_aa: CASSAADRKTYEQYF
j_call: TRBJ2-1; v_call: TRBV2; cdr3_aa: CASRGTGGFRNEQFF
j_call: TRBJ2-3; v_call: TRBV3-1; cdr3_aa: CASSPQWGGLSTDTQYF
j_call: TRBJ1-3; v_call: TRBV4-3; cdr3_aa: CASSQVIRPSGNTIYF
j_call: TRBJ2-3; v_call: TRBV5-1; cdr3_aa: CASSSGNRDTQYF
j_call: TRBJ2-5; v_call: TRBV13; cdr3_aa: CASSFIRGAEETQYF
j_call: NA; v_call: TRBV9; cdr3_aa: CASSPTGISYNEQYF
j_call: TRBJ2-1; v_call: TRBV7-2; cdr3_aa: CASSLGGGASAEQFF